This T cell receptor (beta chain) came from a study of T cells in women clearing cervical HPV infection. Profiled with immunoSEQ multiplex PCR; TCRdb holds only in-frame clones, not every one. The table lists about 39,000 clones. Each participant carried one incident cervical HPV16 infection only. HPV was found by MY09/MY11 PCR and dot-blot genotyping. Details on this clone: The read stops 3 residues short of the end of the CDR3; the missing end is completed from the germline J gene.

CDR3 length: 14 amino acids. Trimming removed 4 bases from V and 2 bases from J; junction bases left unmatched: 6. CDR1 is SGHDT, CDR2 YYEEEE, per germline. This clonotype was sampled from a woman aged 18-69 years with a cervical HPV16 infection that either progressed to CIN3+ or cleared (not recorded which). The chain couples TRBV5-6 to TRBJ2-7; the match to TRBD1 covers 7 bases. Sequenced input: blood buffy coat. CDR3 loop: CASSPGQLPYEQYF. CDR3 bases read: TGTGCCAGCAGCCCGGGACAGCTCCCCTACGAG.